This T cell receptor beta chain was sequenced for a study of CD8+CD57+ T cells in acquired aplastic anemia. Overall study: The sorted CD4+ and CD8+ cells yielded an average around 3.2 ug of DNA. For CD4+ cells, healthy donors had an average of around 9.9 million reads.

Template material for TCR beta VDJ and CDR3 profiling consisted of genomic DNA. TCRdb reanalysed the reads using MiXCR and keeps one entry per CDR3 protein. The table includes some 220,000 distinct CDR3 sequences, 34% detected once. The CDR3 spans 14 residues. Germline loops: CDR1 MGHDK, CDR2 SYGVNS. V gave up 7 bases and J gave up 0 bases, with 10 bases separating them. The chain has TRBV25-1 and TRBJ2-1, with D tentatively TRBD2 (5 bases). The clonotype comes from a human donor in good health, serving as a control. Sequenced input: sorted CD4+, CD8+, or CD8+CD57+ T cells (not recorded which) from PBMCs. The chain's CDR3 is CASIPTSSYNEQFF. In nucleotides, the CDR3 is TGTGCCAGCATCCCTACTAGCTCCTACAATGAGCAGTTCTTC.